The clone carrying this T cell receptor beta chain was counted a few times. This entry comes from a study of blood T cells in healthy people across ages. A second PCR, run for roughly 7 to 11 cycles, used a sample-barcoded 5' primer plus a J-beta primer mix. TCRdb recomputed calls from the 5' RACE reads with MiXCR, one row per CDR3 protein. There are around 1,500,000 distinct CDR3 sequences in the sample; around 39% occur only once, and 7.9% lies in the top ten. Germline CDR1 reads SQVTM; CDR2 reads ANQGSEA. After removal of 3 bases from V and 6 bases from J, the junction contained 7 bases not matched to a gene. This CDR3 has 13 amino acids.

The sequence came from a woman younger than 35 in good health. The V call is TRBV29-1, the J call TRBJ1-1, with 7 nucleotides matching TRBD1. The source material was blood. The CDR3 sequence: CSVDDRVIPEAFF. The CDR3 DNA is TGCAGCGTTGACGACAGGGTTATACCTGAAGCTTTCTTT.